This TCR beta chain emerged from a study of blood T cells in healthy people across ages. The sample holds a few counts of this clonotype. A J-beta primer mix and a sample-barcoded 5' primer were used in a second PCR of roughly 6 to 11 cycles. From the 5' RACE reads, TCRdb called clonotypes with MiXCR, one entry per CDR3 protein. The sample yields over 1,500,000 distinct CDR3 sequences, around half seen once. A minimum of 7 million PBMCs was isolated per sample. The V and J ends lost 1 base and 7 bases, in that order; junction bases with no gene match: 5. The CDR3 totals 14 residues. CDR1 is SNHLY and CDR2 is FYNNEI in the germline V gene.

This TCR was recovered from a woman in her forties in good health. Source material: blood. J is TRBJ2-3 and V is TRBV2; 7 nucleotides agree with TRBD2. CDR3 DNA sequence: TGTGCCAGCAGTGAAGTAATCGGGGGGTATACGCAGTATTTT. It codes for CASSEVIGGYTQYF.